This TCR beta chain emerged from a study of blood T cells in healthy people across ages. In the case of this clonotype: A much larger clone differs by one base, so this may be a read error.

Combining a sample-barcoded 5' primer with a J-beta primer mix, a second PCR ran for roughly 7 to 12 cycles. One entry per CDR3 protein, called by TCRdb with MiXCR from the 5' RACE reads. This sample has 1.8 million or so distinct CDR3 sequences, with more than 35% found just once. The CDR3 spans 16 residues. Trimming shortened V by 7 bases and J by 10 bases, and 26 bases separated the two germline ends. Germline loops: CDR1 SNHLY, CDR2 FYNNEI. The receptor was isolated from a human donor in good health. This chain uses TRBV2 with TRBJ2-1; D may be TRBD1 or TRBD2 (6 bases each). Sequencing was carried out using blood. The CDR3 DNA follows: TGTGCCAGCAATAGGGAGGAGGGGGGATCCTCCTACGAGCAGTTCTTC. Protein sequence: CASNREEGGSSYEQFF.